These 17 T cell receptor beta chains were all obtained from the same sample, sequenced in a study of T cells after yellow fever vaccination. TCRdb called the 5' RACE reads again in MiXCR, with one record for every CDR3 protein. The sample records about 630,000 distinct CDR3 sequences, 9% to 15% being singletons. The input for sequencing was PBMCs, taken on the day of the yellow fever booster vaccination. These TCRs come from a man aged 25-45 years who received the YFV17D yellow fever vaccine.

The rearrangement joins TRBV15 to TRBJ1-4; possible D gene TRBD1, 5 bases. The CDR3 length is 16 residues. Trimming removed 1 base at V and 0 bases at J, with 9 bases between. Per germline, CDR1 LNHNV and CDR2 YYDKDF (reference sequence). The CDR3 DNA follows: TGTGCCACCAGCAGAGTGCAGGGTGCAACTAATGAAAAACTGTTTTTT. Translating gives CATSRVQGATNEKLFF. The entire variable domain, with the rest obtained from reference TRBV15 and TRBJ1-4, is as follows: DAMVIQNPRYQVTQFGKPVTLSCSQTLNHNVMYWYQQKSSQAPKLLFHYYDKDFNNEADTPDNFQSRRPNTSFCFLDIRSPGLGDTAMYLCATSRVQGATNEKLFFGSGTQLSVL.

This clonotype was picked up a small number of times. One end of the junction does not line up with germline, which may come from a read error. The J gene is TRBJ2-4, the V gene TRBV20-1, with TRBD1 matching 10 bases. The CDR3 consists of 16 residues. Germline V gene lookup returns CDR1 DFQATT and CDR2 SNEGSKA (reference sequence). The CDR3 loop is CCATPGQGDVVHIQYF. DNA for the CDR3: TGCTGTGCTACCCCAGGACAGGGGGATGTAGTGCACATTCAGTACTTC.

This clonotype was counted between two and nine times. The chain employs TRBV7-8 and TRBJ1-2; D perhaps matches TRBD1 (5 bases). V lost 5 bases, J lost 5 bases, and 18 bases lay in between. The CDR3 covers 15 residues. CDR1 is SGHVS and CDR2 is FQNEAQ in the germline V gene. The CDR3 spells CASSHNVGGAYGYTF. Here the CDR3 DNA reads TGTGCCAGCAGCCACAACGTCGGGGGTGCTTATGGCTACACCTTC.

This clonotype was counted only a few times. The chain combines TRBV9 with TRBJ2-4; D gene ambiguous. V gave up 0 bases and J gave up 0 bases, with 7 bases separating them. CDR1 and CDR2 (germline): SGDLS, YYNGEE. The CDR3 has 15 amino acids. CDR3 nucleotide sequence: TGTGCCAGCAGCGTAGTGCAACTAGCCAAAAACATTCAGTACTTC. It yields the protein CASSVVQLAKNIQYF.

Here the CDR3 reads CASGQGTGELFF. The CDR3 region has the DNA TGTGCCAGCGGACAGGGGACCGGGGAGCTGTTTTTT. The rearrangement links TRBV6-2 or TRBV6-3 to TRBJ2-2; 9 positions agree with TRBD1. The CDR3 has 12 residues. CDR1 is MNHEY, CDR2 SVGEGT, per germline. V lost 8 bases to trimming and J lost 5 bases; unmatched junction nucleotides: 0.

This clonotype has more than one count but fewer than ten. The chain carries TRBV11-2 and TRBJ2-5; D unclear. Trimming stripped 0 bases from V and 5 bases from J, with 7 bases between. The CDR3 is 13 residues long. The germline gives CDR1 SGHAT, CDR2 FQNNGV. The CDR3 DNA follows: TGTGCCAGCAGCTTAGAGGGTGTGGAGACCCAGTACTTC. Encoded protein: CASSLEGVETQYF.

This clonotype has just a few counts. The chain links TRBV12-3 or TRBV12-4 to TRBJ2-1; TRBD2 matches at 10 bases. The CDR3 has 18 residues. V lost 7 bases, J lost 7 bases, and 19 bases stayed unmatched. For the CDR3, the DNA is TGTGCCAGCACGGAGGAAATCAAGCTAGCGGGAGCGAAGAATGAGCAGTTCTTC. This encodes CASTEEIKLAGAKNEQFF.

This sequence joins TRBV18 and TRBJ2-5, with D hard to call. The V gene lost 3 bases and the J gene lost 4 bases, with 9 bases spanning the gap. Germline V gene sequence: CDR1 KGHSH, CDR2 LQKENI. The CDR3 length is 13 residues. The CDR3 DNA sequence: TGTGCCAGCTCACCCCAATCGGGAGAGACCCAGTACTTC. It translates to CASSPQSGETQYF.

The genes are TRBV9 and TRBJ1-5; no clear D. V was pared by 3 bases and J by 5 bases, with 15 bases between. Germline values: CDR1 SGDLS, CDR2 YYNGEE. The CDR3 has 15 residues. DNA of the CDR3: TGTGCCAGCAGCGCCGGGCCGGTCGGAGATCAGCCCCAGCATTTT. It translates to CASSAGPVGDQPQHF. Full variable domain (missing parts from reference TRBV9 and TRBJ1-5): DSGVTQTPKHLITATGQRVTLRCSPRSGDLSVYWYQQSLDQGLQFLIQYYNGEERAKGNILERFSAQQFPDLHSELNLSSLELGDSALYFCASSAGPVGDQPQHFGDGTRLSIL.

The rearrangement links TRBV27 to TRBJ2-7; D not certain. CDR1 is MNHEY and CDR2 is SMNVEV in the germline V gene (reference sequence). The CDR3 extends over 10 amino acids. V was shortened by 8 bases and J by 4 bases, with 6 bases between the two germline ends. The CDR3, as DNA: TGTGCCAGCGGAAAGTACGAGCAGTACTTC. This translates into CASGKYEQYF.

This clonotype was detected ten times or more. The genes are TRBV4-2 and TRBJ2-7; unclear D gene. The germline V gene encodes CDR1 LGHNA and CDR2 YNFKEQ. The CDR3 sequence is 12 residues long. V was clipped by 3 bases and J by 5 bases, with 8 bases between them. The DNA for the CDR3 is TGTGCCAGCAGCCAGGCTGGAAACGAGCAGTACTTC. Protein: CASSQAGNEQYF.

Only a few counts were recorded for this clonotype. The chain couples TRBV7-2 to TRBJ2-3; D unclear. The CDR3 runs 14 residues. V shed 4 bases and J shed 4 bases, with 12 bases lying between them. Germline V gene data show CDR1 as SGHTA and CDR2 as FQGNSA. The CDR3 bases are TGTGCCAGCAGCTGGGGTTTTGGGGCAGATACGCAGTATTTT. Amino acids: CASSWGFGADTQYF.

This chain joins TRBV5-4 and TRBJ2-7, with D perhaps being TRBD1 or TRBD2 (5 bases each). CDR1 is SGHNT, CDR2 YYREEE, per germline (reference sequence). The V end was cut by 0 bases, the J end by 4 bases, with 14 bases between. The CDR3 totals 15 residues. The CDR3: CASSLERGQTYEQYF. The DNA of the CDR3 is TGTGCCAGCAGCTTGGAACGGGGCCAGACTTACGAGCAGTACTTC.

The table lists this clonotype with a few counts. The gene calls are TRBV28 and TRBJ1-2; D not resolved. Looked up from germline, CDR1 is MDHEN and CDR2 is SYDVKM. V shed 5 bases and J shed 3 bases, with 10 bases lying between them. The CDR3 runs to 13 residues. CDR3 residues: CASSPTVDYGYTF. In DNA form, the CDR3 reads TGTGCCAGCAGTCCGACGGTGGACTATGGCTACACCTTC.

This clonotype was observed at least ten times. The V and J genes are TRBV5-1 and TRBJ2-4, with 7 nucleotides matching TRBD1. CDR3 length: 14 residues. Germline values: CDR1 SGHRS, CDR2 YFSETQ. V shed 1 base and J 5 bases; nucleotides not matched to a gene: 3. This chain's CDR3 is CASSLTGTENIQYF. The CDR3 nucleotides are TGCGCCAGCAGCTTGACAGGGACAGAAAACATTCAGTACTTC.

This clonotype has only a few counts. The rearrangement links TRBV2 to TRBJ2-1, with TRBD2 matching over 13 bases. The CDR3 is made up of 18 amino acids. Looked up from germline, CDR1 is SNHLY and CDR2 is FYNNEI. With V trimmed by 7 bases and J by 1 base, 10 bases remained unmatched. CDR3 nucleotides: TGTGCCAGCAAACCGGGACTAGCGGGGAAGGTGTCCTACAATGAGCAGTTCTTC. It encodes CASKPGLAGKVSYNEQFF.

DNA for the CDR3: TGCGCCAGCAGCTATGTTCCCGGGGAACTAGCGGGCAGCGAGCAGTACTTC. Encoded protein: CASSYVPGELAGSEQYF. J is TRBJ2-7 and V is TRBV5-1; TRBD2 aligns across 9 bases. The CDR3 contains 17 residues. Per the germline V gene, CDR1 is SGHRS and CDR2 is YFSETQ. V gave up 3 bases and J gave up 6 bases; unmatched junction bases: 16.